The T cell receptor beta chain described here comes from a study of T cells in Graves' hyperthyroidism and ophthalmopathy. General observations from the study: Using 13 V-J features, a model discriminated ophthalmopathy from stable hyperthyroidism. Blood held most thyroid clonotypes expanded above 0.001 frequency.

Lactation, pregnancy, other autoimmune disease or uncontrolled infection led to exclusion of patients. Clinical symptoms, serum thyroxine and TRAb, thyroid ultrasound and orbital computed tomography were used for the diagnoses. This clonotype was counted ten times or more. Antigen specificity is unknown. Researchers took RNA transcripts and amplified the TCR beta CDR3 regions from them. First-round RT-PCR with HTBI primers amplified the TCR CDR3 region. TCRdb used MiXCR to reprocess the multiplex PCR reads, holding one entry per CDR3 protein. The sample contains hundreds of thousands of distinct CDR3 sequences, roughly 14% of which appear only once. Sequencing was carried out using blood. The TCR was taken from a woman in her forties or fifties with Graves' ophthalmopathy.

As DNA, the CDR3 is TGCGCCAGCAGCACGACAGGGATCGAAAACATTCAGTACTTC. Its translation: CASSTTGIENIQYF. The chain employs TRBV5-1 and TRBJ2-4, with TRBD1 matching over 7 bases. The length of the CDR3 is 14 residues. J gave up 5 bases and V 4 bases, and 6 bases lay outside the gene matches. The V gene's germline CDR1 is SGHRS and CDR2 YFSETQ.